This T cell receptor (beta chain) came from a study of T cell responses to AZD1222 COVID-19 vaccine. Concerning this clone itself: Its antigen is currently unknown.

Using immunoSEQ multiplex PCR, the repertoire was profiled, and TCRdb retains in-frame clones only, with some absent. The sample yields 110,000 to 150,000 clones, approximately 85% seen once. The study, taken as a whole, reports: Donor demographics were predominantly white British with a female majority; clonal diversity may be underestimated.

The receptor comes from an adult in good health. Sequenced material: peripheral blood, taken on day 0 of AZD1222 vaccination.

DNA for the CDR3: TGTGCCAGCAGCTTAGGACTTTACGGGGGGACCCAGTACTTC. The encoded protein is CASSLGLYGGTQYF. This chain uses TRBV7-9 with TRBJ2-5; the D gene is possibly TRBD2 (6 bases). Trimming shortened V by 1 base and J by 7 bases, and 13 bases separated the two germline ends. This CDR3 region has 14 residues. CDR1 is SEHNR, CDR2 FQNEAQ, per germline (reference sequence).